This T cell receptor beta chain was recorded in a study of T cells in Graves' hyperthyroidism and ophthalmopathy. CDR3 length equals 13 residues. From germline, CDR1 is SGHTA and CDR2 FQGNSA. V gave up 7 bases and J gave up 3 bases, with 13 bases separating them. RNA transcripts provided the source from which TCR beta CDR3 regions were amplified. HTBI primers were used for first-round RT-PCR of the TCR CDR3. TCRdb reprocessed the multiplex PCR reads via MiXCR and lists one record per CDR3 protein. Here the sample spans tens of thousands of distinct CDR3 sequences, about 50% being singletons. The authors took PBMCs from 10 ml fresh peripheral blood.

This sequence originates from a woman aged 45 to 65 with Graves' hyperthyroidism that later progressed to Graves' ophthalmopathy. The chain recombines TRBV7-2 with TRBJ2-7; D is tentatively TRBD1 or TRBD2 (5 bases each). Source material: blood. CDR3: CASNPGRNYEQYF. The CDR3 DNA follows: TGTGCCAGCAACCCGGGACGGAACTACGAGCAGTACTTC.